This T cell receptor beta chain was retrieved from a study of blood T cells in healthy people across ages (dated by TCRdb to the mid-2010s). About the investigation overall: In model experiments, template switching captured about one uniquely barcoded TCR beta cDNA molecule for every two T cells. Age-related changes in TCR beta repertoire diversity were measured in the study by deep sequencing normalized with unique cDNA molecular identifiers. The donors were split into four age groups: young (average around 15 years), middle-aged (roughly 40), aged (62) and long-lived (over 75). To avoid experimental bias, donors of different ages were randomly spread across the sequencing lanes. Two additional independent replicas of 1 million unique cDNA reads from the same blood draw were analyzed for two donors (one aged 18 to 29 and one aged 80 or older).

The receptor library was made with 5' RACE. The sample was run on an Illumina HiSeq 2500. A second PCR of roughly 6 to 12 cycles was run with a J-beta primer mix and a sample-barcoded 5' primer. Each TCR beta cDNA molecule received a unique molecular identifier from a template-switch 5' adaptor carrying 12 random nucleotides. At least 2.5 million CDR3-containing paired-end reads were obtained from each sample. All of the RNA was converted into first-strand cDNA using the Mint cDNA synthesis kit, with a TRBC-specific oligonucleotide serving as the primer. After uracil-DNA glycosylase treatment, a first 18-cycle PCR used universal primers M1SS and BC2_uni_R on all cDNA. The original methods were these. Normalization of each sample was performed by random selection of 1 million high-quality reads, each carrying a distinct molecular identifier. Instead of being binned into consensus sequences, reads that shared molecular identifiers were thrown out. CDR3 identification, clonotype clustering and error correction used MiTCR with a Q25 quality threshold and the strictest error-elimination algorithm. A nonparametric unseen species model with Euler transformation was used to estimate lower-bound total TCR beta diversity. The public reads were reanalyzed by TCRdb: fastp trimming at Q25, MiXCR alignment, in-frame beta chains only. Rows with a matching CDR3 protein are joined into one entry that keeps the most common DNA and genes. TCRdb's processing, not the authors' own work, is the source of the V and J calls. Within this sample are under 1 million distinct CDR3 sequences, with under 45% of them counted one time only. The ten biggest clones cover under 20% of the sample.

After removal of 6 bases from V and 2 bases from J, the junction retains 8 bases not matched to a gene. Taken from the germline V gene (reference sequence), the CDR1 and CDR2 loops are SEHNR and FQNEAQ. Taken from cysteine to phenylalanine, the CDR3 has 15 residues. The DNA shown is the 45-base CDR3, in frame from base 1. This clonotype has a single count. Its antigen remains unidentified. No clone much larger than this one lies a single base away; base qualities are absent. Single-read evidence is weak. Systemically healthy Caucasian individuals from Russia, roughly 40 in total and aged roughly 6 to 100 years, were included as donors. Roughly 9.5 milliliters of peripheral blood were drawn from each donor into EDTA-treated Vacutainer tubes. PBMCs were isolated by Ficoll-Paque density-gradient centrifugation, with at least 6.5 million obtained per sample. Total RNA was extracted from PBMCs with Trizol reagent, with at least 5.5 micrograms obtained per sample. The percentages of naive CD45RAhigh/CD27high T cells were determined by flow cytometry on a PBMC aliquot from every donor.

Study-wide conclusions, independent of this receptor: Estimates of total diversity from one million sequenced T cells were regarded as lower bounds and underestimates. There was a strong correlation between observed TCR beta diversity and the percentage of naive T cells measured by flow cytometry. Observed TCR beta diversity per million T cells fell roughly linearly with age, and a significant reduction was already apparent by age around 36. Conclusive comparison of naive and antigen-experienced compartments was prevented by the profiling of bulk unsorted PBMCs. Donor CMV infection status was unknown, potentially confounding age-related changes in expanded clonotypes. Compared with the aged group, more naive CD4+ T cells, fewer expanded clones and increased TCR diversity were shown by the long-lived group, suggesting age selection.

Input material: blood. The V and J segments used are TRBV7-9 and TRBJ2-3, with 7 bases aligning to TRBD2. The TCR sequence derives from a man aged 60 to 75 in good health. The CDR3 protein is CASREREGFTDTQYF. The nucleotide sequence is given as TGTGCCAGCAGGGAAAGGGAGGGCTTCACAGATACGCAGTATTTT.